This T cell receptor (beta chain) was found in a study of CD8 T cells in Susac syndrome. Random hexamers were used to reverse transcribe an amount of roughly 0.45 to 1 ug RNA. Amplification of TCR beta CDR3 by immunoSEQ multiplex PCR spanned 54 Vbeta and 13 Jbeta. TCRdb processed the immunoSEQ multiplex PCR reads anew with MiXCR; each CDR3 protein has one entry. The sample holds about 140,000 distinct CDR3 sequences, roughly 94% seen once. From blood CD8+ and CD4+ T cells, TCR beta sequences were generated. This clonotype was detected a few times. The CDR3 runs 14 residues. The germline gives CDR1 MNHEY, CDR2 SVGAGI. With 2 bases clipped from V and 3 bases from J, the junction kept 1 base outside the gene matches.

The origin of this receptor is a human donor in good health. The chain has TRBV6-5 and TRBJ2-7, with 10 bases aligning to TRBD1. The specimen was CD8+ T cells from PBMCs. The CDR3 DNA follows: TGTGCCAGCAGTTACGGGACAGGGGTCTACGAGCAGTACTTC. Residues: CASSYGTGVYEQYF.